Reported below is one T cell receptor beta chain. No antigen is known for it. This entry belongs to a study of cytomegalovirus exposure and HLA in healthy donors. The CDR3 is 18 amino acids. CDR1 is MNHEY, CDR2 SMNVEV, per germline (reference sequence). V dropped 6 bases and J dropped 1; count of bases not matched to a gene: 15. Vbeta (60) and Jbeta (13) primers were used in the PCR. The authors' processing: Later, an analysis found about 80 million unique TCR beta chains, and around 10 million of these were shared. Sequenced by immunoSEQ multiplex PCR; TCRdb stores in-frame clones only, minus some. V, J and clone size were drawn from that table, and D and trimming were deduced from the DNA. The table includes about 160,000 clones, 75% detected once. Findings and caveats of the study: An analysis was carried out at a later point. It showed that HLA-associated TCR beta chains were more clonally expanded than equally common non-associated chains. Researchers left out some V segments, among them TRBV6-2 and TRBV6-3, as indistinguishable. CMV serostatus was the sole immune exposure information available.

Sample: PBMCs. This chain uses TRBV27 with TRBJ1-1, with 9 bases lining up with TRBD1. The TCR comes from a female donor in good health and CMV-seronegative. CDR3 region: CASRRTGDTRQTNTEAFF. The CDR3 nucleotides are TGTGCCAGCAGGCGGACAGGGGACACCCGCCAAACGAACACTGAAGCTTTCTTT.